This TCR beta chain is drawn from a study of technical replicates of blood from a handful of donors. Profiled with immunoSEQ multiplex PCR; TCRdb holds only in-frame clones, not every one. The repertoire has roughly 59,000 clones, 75% to 90% of them found once; the top ten carry 4% to 5.5%. Trimming at V came to 5 bases and at J to 4 bases, leaving 10 bases not matched to a gene. The CDR3 spans 15 residues. Germline loops: CDR1 SGHTA, CDR2 FQGNSA. J is TRBJ2-7 and V is TRBV7-2; TRBD2 aligns across 8 bases. What was sequenced was PBMCs. This sequence was found in a human donor in good health. Some clones in this sample may be carry-over from other donors' samples. The CDR3 DNA sequence: TGTGCCAGCAGCACCGCTAGCGGGTTGGGGTACGAGCAGTACTTC. Its protein is CASSTASGLGYEQYF.